The 27 T cell receptor beta chains reported below all come from one sample, sequenced in a study of blood T cell repertoires in COVID-19 (TCRdb year 2020). Library generation was performed with the immunoSEQ multiplex PCR assay. This immuneACCESS table, as held by TCRdb, lists in-frame sequences with V and J called but not all clones. Of the missing ones, under half trace to an unresolved V gene in checked studies; the others have no known cause. Present in this sample are 170,000 or so clones, around four fifths of which were seen just once. The biggest ten clones account for less than 10% of the sample. The sequenced sample consisted of peripheral blood. The receptors stem from a woman in her 70s with COVID-19, enrolled during active disease.

The rearrangement uses TRBV28 and TRBJ2-7; D gene uncertain. Trimming pared 5 bases from V and 3 bases from J, leaving 20 bases between. Germline loops: CDR1 MDHEN, CDR2 SYDVKM. The CDR3 spans 16 residues. CDR3 amino acids: CASSLSSLGANYEQYF. The CDR3 coding sequence is TGTGCCAGCAGTCTCTCTTCACTGGGCGCCAACTACGAGCAGTACTTC.

The chain has TRBV6-5 and TRBJ1-6; 9 bases match TRBD1. There are 15 residues in the CDR3. Germline CDR1 reads MNHEY; CDR2 reads SVGAGI. V was pared by 5 bases and J by 7 bases, with 6 bases of the junction left unmatched. This CDR3 reads CASSKRDRENSPLHF. CDR3 nucleotide sequence: TGTGCCAGCAGTAAGAGGGACAGGGAGAATTCACCCCTCCACTTT.

V gene TRBV11-2 combines with J gene TRBJ2-1; perhaps TRBD2 as D (6 bases). The CDR3 sequence is 16 residues long. With 1 base removed from V and 6 bases from J, the gap between germline ends came to 16 bases. Germline CDR1 and CDR2: SGHAT and FQNNGV. Written as DNA, the CDR3 is TGTGCCAGCAGCTTAGCCGGGACTCCCATTCTCAATGAGCAGTTCTTC. Amino acid sequence: CASSLAGTPILNEQFF.

This clone appeared once. The V call is TRBV6-2 or TRBV6-3, the J call TRBJ2-3; possibly TRBD2 for D (6 bases). Germline CDR1 is MNHEY and CDR2 is SVGEGT. This CDR3 comprises 16 residues. The V gene lost 2 bases and the J gene lost 4 bases, with 16 bases spanning the gap. For the CDR3, the DNA is TGTGCCAGCAGTTACCGACCGGGAGAATCGGCAGATACGCAGTATTTT. It codes for CASSYRPGESADTQYF.

The chain combines TRBV29-1 with TRBJ2-7; 9 bases agree with TRBD2. Germline V gene data show CDR1 as SQVTM and CDR2 as ANQGSEA. The CDR3 consists of 13 residues. V shed 6 bases and J 2 bases; nucleotides not matched to a gene: 5. CDR3 in DNA: TGCAGCGTCGCCCCTAGCGGGGCCTACGAGCAGTACTTC. This sequence encodes CSVAPSGAYEQYF.

The chain is built from TRBV5-1 and TRBJ2-1, with unresolved D. The CDR3 sequence is 15 residues long. The germline CDR1 and CDR2 sequences are SGHRS and YFSETQ. V was clipped by 5 bases and J by 0 bases, with 12 bases between them. The CDR3 DNA reads TGCGCCAGCAGTATGGCGGATGACTCCTACAATGAGCAGTTCTTC. Its protein product is CASSMADDSYNEQFF.

This sequence joins TRBV5-1 and TRBJ1-1, with D possibly matching TRBD1 (5 bases). This CDR3 comprises 12 residues. Trimming shortened V by 8 bases and J by 2 bases, and 10 bases separated the two germline ends. Per the germline V gene, CDR1 is SGHRS and CDR2 is YFSETQ. CDR3 nucleotide sequence: TGCGCCAGTCGGGGGGGAAACACTGAAGCTTTCTTT. It is translated as CASRGGNTEAFF.

The chain combines TRBV4-3 with TRBJ2-2, with 7 bases identical to TRBD2. Germline-derived CDR1 and CDR2 are LGHNA and YSLEER. The CDR3 runs 16 residues. J was trimmed by 0 bases and V by 1 base; bases with no gene match: 2. The CDR3 spells CASSQGLASNTGELFF. The CDR3 DNA follows: TGCGCCAGCAGCCAAGGACTAGCTTCGAACACCGGGGAGCTGTTTTTT.

DNA for the CDR3: TGTGCCAGCAGCAGACTGGGACAGGGCTCCTACGAGCAGTACTTC. Translated, it gives CASSRLGQGSYEQYF. The chain is built from TRBV5-6 and TRBJ2-7; TRBD1 matches at 9 bases. With 4 bases clipped from V and 0 bases from J, the junction kept 5 bases outside the gene matches. This CDR3 is 15 amino acids long. CDR1 is SGHDT, CDR2 YYEEEE, per germline. The variable domain in full, with the rest retrieved from reference TRBV5-6 and TRBJ2-7, is DAGVTQSPTHLIKTRGQQVTLRCSPKSGHDTVSWYQQALGQGPQFIFQYYEEEERQRGNFPDRFSGHQFPNYSSELNVNALLLGDSALYLCASSRLGQGSYEQYFGPGTRLTVT.

The rearrangement joins TRBV11-2 to TRBJ2-7; 7 nucleotides agree with TRBD2. Germline CDR1 SGHAT, CDR2 FQNNGV. The CDR3 contains 14 residues. V lost 5 bases, J lost 6 bases, and 10 bases stayed unmatched. CDR3 region: CASSTRGERSEQYF. The DNA for the CDR3 is TGTGCCAGCAGCACCCGGGGGGAGCGCAGCGAGCAGTACTTC.

The CDR3 here is CASSTLGTGGAAQYF. The CDR3 DNA reads TGTGCCAGTAGTACCCTGGGGACAGGGGGCGCCGCGCAGTACTTC. The genes are TRBV19 and TRBJ2-7, with 12 bases that match TRBD1. V trimming: 4 bases; J trimming: 9 bases; junction bases outside the gene matches: 10. This CDR3 contains 15 residues. Germline assignment: CDR1 LNHDA and CDR2 SQIVND (reference sequence).

The genes are TRBV5-8 and TRBJ2-3; TRBD2 might be the D (5 bases). Germline V CDR1 and CDR2: SGHTS, YDEGEE. The V end was cut by 4 bases, the J end by 2 bases, with 11 bases between. The CDR3 covers 14 residues. The CDR3 DNA reads as TGTGCCAGCAGCCGTAAGGACTCCACAGATACGCAGTATTTT. Its protein is CASSRKDSTDTQYF.

In the case of this clone: Other nucleotide sequences from this sample produce the same CDR3. The chain employs TRBV6-1 and TRBJ2-1, with D perhaps matching TRBD2 (5 bases). There are 16 residues in the CDR3. The V gene lost 0 bases and the J gene lost 7 bases, with 16 bases spanning the gap. Germline lookup yields CDR1 MNHNS and CDR2 SASEGT. CDR3 sequence: CASSEANQPGKNEQFF. CDR3 bases: TGTGCCAGCAGTGAAGCGAACCAGCCGGGAAAAAATGAGCAGTTCTTC.

This chain uses TRBV27 with TRBJ2-1, with a weak D call TRBD1 (6 bases). Germline CDR1 is MNHEY and CDR2 is SMNVEV (reference sequence). V lost 6 bases, J lost 0 bases, and 24 bases lay in between. This CDR3 region has 19 residues. This CDR3 is CASSPGQGRSTSSYNEQFF. The DNA of the CDR3 is TGTGCCAGCAGCCCCGGTCAGGGGCGAAGTACCAGCTCCTACAATGAGCAGTTCTTC.

This clone has only one observation. The rearrangement joins TRBV4-2 to TRBJ2-5; possibly TRBD2 for D (5 bases). V was trimmed by 4 bases and J by 1 base, leaving 13 bases between them. The CDR3 totals 15 residues. Germline CDR1 is LGHNA and CDR2 is YNFKEQ. CDR3 sequence (DNA): TGTGCCAGCAGCCGAGTAGGAGGAGGCCAAGAGACCCAGTACTTC. It yields the protein CASSRVGGGQETQYF.

J is TRBJ2-1 and V is TRBV7-2, with a possible D match to TRBD2 (5 bases). With 6 bases removed from V and 3 bases from J, the gap between germline ends came to 12 bases. From germline, CDR1 is SGHTA and CDR2 FQGNSA. CDR3 size: 14 residues. CDR3 nucleotide sequence: TGTGCCAGCAGTGAGGGTTCAGGCTACAATGAGCAGTTCTTC. Translated: CASSEGSGYNEQFF.

In DNA form, the CDR3 reads TGCGCCAGCAGGAGGGGACAGGAAGGGAATGAGCAGTTCTTC. Translated: CASRRGQEGNEQFF. This sequence joins TRBV10-2 and TRBJ2-1, with TRBD1 matching over 8 bases. Trimming at V came to 6 bases and at J to 7 bases, leaving 8 bases not matched to a gene. The CDR3 runs to 14 residues. Germline CDR1 and CDR2: WSHSY and SAAADI.

This clone was counted a few times. The rearrangement links TRBV15 to TRBJ1-3; D uncertain. Germline CDR1 LNHNV, CDR2 YYDKDF (reference sequence). Trimming took off 5 bases at V and 0 bases at J, with 17 bases between the two ends. The CDR3 consists of 17 residues. DNA for the CDR3: TGTGCCACCAGCGCCCAACTAGGGAGGAGCTCTGGAAACACCATATATTTT. Amino acids: CATSAQLGRSSGNTIYF.

A single count supports this clone. The rearrangement links TRBV30 to TRBJ1-3, with 7 bases identical to TRBD1. V lost 2 bases and J lost 2; bases outside the gene matches: 15. The germline V gene encodes CDR1 GTSNPN and CDR2 SVGIG (reference sequence). The CDR3 is 18 amino acids. DNA of the CDR3: TGTGCCTGGAGTCGACAGGGACAACAGGGCCCGGCTGGAAACACCATATATTTT. Translating it yields CAWSRQGQQGPAGNTIYF.

The chain recombines TRBV10-3 with TRBJ1-1; 8 bases are a match to TRBD1. The V gene end was trimmed by 6 bases and the J gene end by 8 bases; junction bases not matched to a gene: 2. Germline V lookup: CDR1 ENHRY, CDR2 SYGVKD. The CDR3 contains 11 residues. The CDR3 loop is CAIRDRVEAFF. Here the CDR3 DNA reads TGTGCCATCAGGGACAGGGTAGAAGCTTTCTTT.

Note on this clone: Other DNA sequences from this sample encode an identical CDR3 as well. The chain has TRBV5-1 and TRBJ2-3; no reliable D call. Trimming shortened V by 4 bases and J by 1 base, and 10 bases separated the two germline ends. Germline V gene lookup returns CDR1 SGHRS and CDR2 YFSETQ. The CDR3 sequence is 14 residues long. The CDR3 loop is CASSGLAGTDTQYF. The CDR3, as DNA: TGCGCCAGCAGCGGATTAGCCGGCACAGATACGCAGTATTTT.

The gene calls are TRBV6-1 and TRBJ2-7; D is possibly TRBD2 (6 bases). V lost 1 base and J lost 3, with 10 bases in between. The length of the CDR3 is 14 residues. Per germline, CDR1 MNHNS and CDR2 SASEGT. The chain's CDR3 is CASSEVEGIYEQYF. The CDR3 DNA reads TGTGCCAGCAGTGAAGTGGAGGGCATCTACGAGCAGTACTTC.

The gene calls are TRBV16 and TRBJ2-2, with no clear D. The ends were cut back, 1 base at V and 0 bases at J, with 9 bases in the middle. Germline V gene sequence: CDR1 KGHSY, CDR2 FQNENV. This CDR3 region has 16 residues. The CDR3 nucleotides are TGTGCCAGCAGCCAATTGAGGAACGCGAACACCGGGGAGCTGTTTTTT. Its protein is CASSQLRNANTGELFF.

A word on this clone: Its ends do not fully match the called genes, so a read error is possible. The chain uses TRBV11-2 and TRBJ2-3; 13 nucleotides agree with TRBD2. This CDR3 contains 18 residues. CDR1 and CDR2 (germline): SGHAT, FQNNGV. In DNA, the CDR3 is TGTGCCAGCAGCGTAGATATGGGACTAGCGGGAAGGGTGGATACGCAGTATTTT. Its protein product is CASSVDMGLAGRVDTQYF.

The gene calls are TRBV6-2 or TRBV6-3 and TRBJ2-3; perhaps TRBD1 as D (5 bases). Between the trimmed V and J ends, which lost 4 bases and 0 bases, there was a span of 11 bases. In germline, CDR1 is MNHEY, CDR2 SVGEGT. The CDR3 contains 15 residues. The CDR3 DNA reads as TGTGCCAGCAGTTGGGGCCGGTCTAGCACAGATACGCAGTATTTT. Translation: CASSWGRSSTDTQYF.

A few counts support this clone. J is TRBJ2-1 and V is TRBV5-1; 7 nucleotides align to TRBD2. CDR1 and CDR2 (germline): SGHRS, YFSETQ. The CDR3 contains 15 residues. Trimming cost V 4 bases and J 3 bases; bases outside gene matches: 7. CDR3 in DNA: TGCGCCAGCAGCATAACCTCTAGCGGCTACAATGAGCAGTTCTTC. Translating gives CASSITSSGYNEQFF.

The V gene is TRBV5-1, the J gene TRBJ1-2; 7 bases align to TRBD1. This CDR3 has 15 amino acids. The junction had 8 bases not matched to a gene; V was cut back by 4 bases and J by 2 bases. The germline V gene has CDR1 SGHRS and CDR2 YFSETQ. The CDR3 region is CASSRGQLRNYGYTF. The CDR3 nucleotides read TGCGCCAGCAGCCGGGGACAGCTACGAAACTATGGCTACACCTTC.